The TCR beta chain under discussion was sequenced for a study of identifying expanded T cells in peripheral blood. Note on this clone: What it binds is not known.

Collection occurred without any documented infections or immune events in donors. Clones were sequenced by immunoSEQ multiplex PCR, and TCRdb holds only the in-frame ones, with some missing. The sample has under 150,000 clones; 80% to 90% are singletons. Germline V lookup: CDR1 MNHNS, CDR2 SASEGT. Trimming left V 5 bases short and J 3 bases short, with 14 bases between. The CDR3 is 15 residues long. Study-wide points: Differentially abundant clones: 0.95 to 1.5 between replicates, 16.4 at about two weeks, 19 at four. Variance in clone template counts between approximately 2-week samples significantly increased with total template count across all healthy donors.

The chain uses TRBV6-1 and TRBJ2-1; D is perhaps TRBD1 or TRBD2 (6 bases each). The sample was blood. The sequence came from a person aged 18 to 70 in good health. As DNA, the CDR3 is TGTGCCAGCAGTTGGGAGAAGGGGGGCTACAATGAGCAGTTCTTC. This sequence encodes CASSWEKGGYNEQFF.